This T cell receptor beta chain was captured by sequencing in a study of spatial heterogeneity in lung cancer. General study results and limits: Expanded intratumoral alpha and beta TCR counts tracked tumor mutation counts.

The length of the CDR3 is 16 residues. V lost 5 bases to trimming and J lost 4 bases; unmatched junction nucleotides: 9. The germline V gene has CDR1 PRHDT and CDR2 FYEKMQ (reference sequence). Regarding time point: sample taken at primary tumor resection. TCRdb re-called the 5' RACE reads through MiXCR, storing one row per CDR3 protein. This sample has around 23,000 distinct CDR3 sequences; under 7.5% occur once, and the top ten carry about 9.3%. A few counts support this clonotype. Its antigen is not identified. The sequence derives from a male donor with early-stage non-small cell lung cancer. The rearrangement links TRBV13 to TRBJ1-2, with 11 nucleotides matching TRBD1. The specimen was lung tumor tissue, collected at surgery. DNA for the CDR3: TGTGCCAGCAGCCCCGAAGGGACAGGGGGTACCTATGGCTACACCTTC. Protein sequence: CASSPEGTGGTYGYTF.